These 6 T cell receptor beta chains originate from one sample sequenced in a study of spatial heterogeneity in lung cancer. Overall study findings and caveats: Expanded intratumoral alpha and beta TCR counts tracked tumor mutation counts.

As for time point: sample taken at primary tumor resection. The antigens for these receptors are not known. TCRdb processed the 5' RACE reads anew with MiXCR; each CDR3 protein has one entry. The repertoire holds about 11,000 distinct CDR3 sequences, with over 9.5% as singletons. Sequences were derived from lung tumor tissue, sampled at surgery. These receptors originate from a male donor with early-stage non-small cell lung cancer.

The chain is built from TRBV4-3 and TRBJ2-7; no firm D call. The CDR3 sequence is 16 residues long. The V end lost 2 bases, the J end lost 0 bases, and 14 bases lay between the germline ends. The germline V gene has CDR1 LGHNA and CDR2 YSLEER. CDR3 DNA: TGCGCCAGCAGCCAAACGGAGACATTGATCTCCTACGAGCAGTACTTC. Its protein product is CASSQTETLISYEQYF.

V is TRBV4-1 and J is TRBJ2-7, with 9 bases aligning to TRBD1. The CDR3 has 16 residues. V was clipped by 1 base and J by 4 bases; unmatched bases: 8. CDR1 is MGHRA, CDR2 YSYEKL, per germline. CDR3 nucleotides: TGCGCCAGCAGCCAAGTCGGGGGACAGGGAATGTACGAGCAGTACTTC. Its protein product is CASSQVGGQGMYEQYF.

The sample holds many counts of this clonotype. The rearrangement links TRBV20-1 to TRBJ1-3, with D hard to call. Germline V gene data show CDR1 as DFQATT and CDR2 as SNEGSKA (reference sequence). V was shortened by 1 base and J by 0 bases, with 22 bases between the two germline ends. The CDR3 loop spans 19 amino acids. Here the CDR3 reads CSARGSSFGGWDSGNTIYF. CDR3 in DNA: TGCAGTGCTAGAGGTTCCTCCTTCGGCGGGTGGGACTCTGGAAACACCATATATTTT.

In its sample, this clonotype was seen a few times. The rearrangement uses TRBV7-6 and TRBJ2-5; D gene unclear. Germline V lookup: CDR1 SGHVS, CDR2 FNYEAQ. This CDR3 has 13 residues. Trimming stripped 5 bases from V and 2 bases from J, with 9 bases between. CDR3 nucleotides: TGTGCCAGCAGCCCCACATCACAAGAGACCCAGTACTTC. Its translation is CASSPTSQETQYF. Complete variable domain (other parts from reference TRBV7-6 and TRBJ2-5): GAGVSQSPRYKVTKRGQDVALRCDPISGHVSLYWYRQALGQGPEFLTYFNYEAQQDKSGLPNDRFSAERPEGSISTLTIQRTEQRDSAMYRCASSPTSQETQYFGPGTRLLVL.

About this clonotype itself: One junction end does not reproduce the germline sequence, and a read error may be involved. This chain connects TRBV4-3 to TRBJ1-6, with 12 bases fitting TRBD1. This CDR3 comprises 15 residues. CDR1 and CDR2 from the germline V gene are LGHNA and YSLEER. This chain's CDR3 is CVSSQGQGAYSPLHF. The CDR3 DNA sequence: TGCGTCAGCAGCCAGGGACAGGGGGCATATTCACCCCTCCACTTT.

The chain employs TRBV20-1 and TRBJ2-5; 14 nucleotides agree with TRBD2. The germline CDR1 and CDR2 sequences are DFQATT and SNEGSKA (reference sequence). Trimming took 5 bases from V and 1 from J; bases not matched to a gene: 0. CDR3 length equals 14 residues. The CDR3 nucleotides read TGCAGTGCTGGACTAGCGGGGGGCCAAGAGACCCAGTACTTC. Its protein product is CSAGLAGGQETQYF.